This T cell receptor beta chain was sequenced in a study of human T cells and chemical hapten exposure (dated by TCRdb to 2020 to 2022). Context from the whole study: For sensitization, 2% DPC in acetone was applied to a roughly 2 cm by roughly 2 cm area of upper inner arm skin. Alopecia areata with under or over 50% scalp involvement, alopecia totalis and alopecia universalis were represented in the patient cohort, which was mostly female. Blood was sampled from patients pre-sensitization (week 0) and at 2, 6 and about 24 weeks after DPC sensitization. Libraries were combined into a pool for sequencing, and differences in TCR yield between samples came mainly from small differences in library volumes within the pool. Throughout the study period of around 24 weeks, patients also received therapeutic DPC doses to the scalp every week. Nearly 30 alopecia patients provided blood for TCR sequencing at one to four time points (pre-sensitization, 2, 6 and 24 weeks). Patch tests used Finn chambers with 0.01% DPC on the upper back, scored after 6 days by International Contact Dermatitis Research Group standards. In alopecia patients, the study followed how the peripheral blood TCR repertoire changed in vivo over primary and secondary sensitization to diphenylcyclopropenone (DPC), a hapten.

Overall study results and their limits: All patients had alopecia, a presumed autoimmune disease, so their immune response might differ from that of healthy individuals. DPC sensitization did not change how many TCRs were above 1 in 1000 frequency, and no evidence was found of alterations in global repertoire structure. Repeated subsampling changed both the strength of the expansion versus patch-test correlation and the threshold at which that correlation became significant. Compared with pre-sensitization or healthy control sets, expanded TCRs formed significantly more large CDR3 similarity clusters, which is consistent with antigen-driven responses. The number of PT1 expanded TCRs positively correlated with patch test score, significant at thresholds 8, 16 and 32 but not 4.

This clonotype was counted between two and nine times. The specificity of this receptor is unknown. A read error may account for a junction end that differs from germline. The intended sense of this specimen's time point label: patch test 3, about 24 weeks after DPC sensitization. The treatment or condition label corresponds to: therapeutic diphenylcyclopropenone sensitization with weekly scalp DPC. Blood at each patch-test visit was drawn before the patch test was applied. Eligible patients were aged 18 to 70, diagnosed with alopecia, deemed suitable for DPC therapy, and excluded if pregnant. Total RNA was extracted from unfractionated whole blood collected in Tempus Blood RNA tubes. Receptor libraries were prepared by RACE. Sequencing took place on a NextSeq 500. During library preparation, unique molecular identifiers were attached to individual cDNA molecules so that TCRs could be counted in a quantitative, reproducible way. Both TCR alpha and TCR beta chains were sequenced from each blood RNA sample. Under the source paper's analysis protocol: Samples had a median of approximately 93,000 TCRs, with a range from roughly 23,224 to 750,000. The Decombinator software suite was used to annotate the V, J and CDR3 of the TCR reads. For PS versus PT1 abundance plots, all samples were subsampled to the same number of TCRs (28,000). Expanded TCRs were defined as absent before sensitization and observed at least eight times at the 2-week time point. The public reads were quality trimmed at Q25 with fastp and then assembled into clones with MiXCR by TCRdb, keeping productive beta chains. Every CDR3 protein is listed once, alongside the most common genes and DNA of its rows. Here the V and J calls rest on TCRdb's processing, not on the authors' analysis. The sample includes about 110,000 distinct CDR3 sequences, with nearly 35% observed a single time. About 2.7% of the sample lies in the top ten.

Via the germline V gene (reference sequence), CDR1 is SEHNR and CDR2 FQNEAQ. The CDR3 runs 11 amino acids, cysteine and phenylalanine included. The entry retains the CDR3 DNA only, 33 bases that are in frame from base 1. The rearranged chain carries TRBV7-9 and TRBJ1-2; a weak D assignment points to TRBD1 (6 bases agree). This material consisted of whole blood, taken in connection with sensitization to the hapten diphenylcyclopropenone (DPC). The source is a man in his forties with alopecia areata. Some clones in this sample may be carry-over from other donors' samples. The DNA sequence is TGTGCCAGCACCGAGATGGCGGGGGGCCTATTC. Its protein product is CASTEMAGGLF.